The source of this TCR beta chain is a study of blood T cells in healthy people across ages. Study-level findings and limits: Greater diversity and more naive CD4+ cells were seen in long-lived donors than in aged donors. There was no known CMV status for donors, so expanded clonotype changes were possibly confounded.

The donors, aged roughly 6 to 90, were healthy Caucasians from Russia. This clonotype occurred many times. As yet, its antigen is unknown. The CDR3 totals 14 residues. J lost 8 bases, V lost 4 bases, and 5 bases had no gene match. The V gene's germline CDR1 is SGHTA and CDR2 FQGNSA. Primers used in a second PCR of roughly 6 to 11 cycles were a sample-barcoded 5' primer and a J-beta primer mix. MiXCR, run by TCRdb on the 5' RACE reads, gives a single entry per CDR3 protein. This sample yields about 1.7 million distinct CDR3 sequences, of which approximately 30% are seen a single time; about 8% belongs to the top ten.

Specimen: blood. The sequence came from a woman younger than 45 in good health. The chain uses TRBV7-2 and TRBJ2-3, with TRBD1 identical over 11 bases. As DNA, the CDR3 is TGTGCCAGCAGCTGGGGACAGGGGGATGGTACGCAGTATTTT. As protein: CASSWGQGDGTQYF. The full variable domain, rest sourced from reference TRBV7-2 and TRBJ2-3, is GAGVSQSPSNKVTEKGKDVELRCDPISGHTALYWYRQSLGQGLEFLIYFQGNSAPDKSGLPSDRFSAERTGGSVSTLTIQRTQQEDSAVYLCASSWGQGDGTQYFGPGTRLTVL.